This is a list of T cell receptor beta chains from one sample in a study of cytomegalovirus exposure and HLA in healthy donors. The method was immunoSEQ multiplex PCR; TCRdb's version includes in-frame clones alone and lacks a portion of them. Here the sample spans about 140,000 clones, roughly 80% being singletons. The sample taken for sequencing was PBMCs. The receptors come from a man aged 18 to 29 in good health and CMV-seronegative. CDR3s include the opening cysteine and the closing phenylalanine or tryptophan.

cdr3_length	j_call	v_call	cdr3_aa
13	TRBJ2-5	TRBV5-1	CASSWGQPKTQYF
14	TRBJ2-2	TRBV5-1	CASNSGQGNGELFF
17	TRBJ2-1	TRBV4-3	CASSQDAGAGAHNEQFF
12	TRBJ2-3	TRBV2	CASSVYVDTQYF
12	TRBJ2-3	TRBV29-1	CSVGVGQGTQYF
12	TRBJ1-5	TRBV7-9	CASSIMNQPQHF
14	-	TRBV5-1	CASSLESGSYEQYF
14	TRBJ1-1	TRBV6-5	CASSYTGVVAEAFF
17	TRBJ2-5	TRBV2	CASSADSGGLYQETQYF
15	TRBJ2-5	TRBV7-8	CASSFGQGSGETQYF
14	TRBJ1-1	TRBV2	CASSEQGKDTEAFF
15	TRBJ2-7	TRBV7-6	CASSPRTGGVYEQYF
13	TRBJ2-7	TRBV30	CAWSPAGPYEQYF